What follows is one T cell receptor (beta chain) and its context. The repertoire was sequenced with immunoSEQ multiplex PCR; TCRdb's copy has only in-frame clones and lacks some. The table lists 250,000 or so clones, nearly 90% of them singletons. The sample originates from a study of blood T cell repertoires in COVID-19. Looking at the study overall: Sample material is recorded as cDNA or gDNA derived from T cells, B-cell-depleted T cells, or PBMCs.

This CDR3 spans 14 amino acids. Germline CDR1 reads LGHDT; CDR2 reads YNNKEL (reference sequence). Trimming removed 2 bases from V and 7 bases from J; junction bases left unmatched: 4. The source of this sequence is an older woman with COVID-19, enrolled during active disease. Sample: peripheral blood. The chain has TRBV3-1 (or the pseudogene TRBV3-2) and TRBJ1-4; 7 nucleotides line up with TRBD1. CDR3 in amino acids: CASSQRDRSEKLFF. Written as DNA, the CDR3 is TGTGCCAGCAGCCAACGGGACAGAAGTGAAAAACTGTTTTTT.